One sample yielded the 30 T cell receptor beta chains listed below, sequenced in a study of blood T cell repertoires in COVID-19. Libraries were prepared by immunoSEQ multiplex PCR; TCRdb keeps only in-frame clonotypes and omits some of them. The data hold 350,000 to 450,000 clones, with approximately 88% observed a single time. Source material: peripheral blood. The receptors derive from a man aged 40-49 years with acute or convalescent COVID-19.

In regard to this clone: The same CDR3 can be traced to other DNA sequences in this sample. V and J are TRBV7-9 and TRBJ1-1; 7 bases match TRBD1. CDR1 is SEHNR, CDR2 FQNEAQ, per germline (reference sequence). V dropped 1 base and J dropped 1; count of bases not matched to a gene: 0. This CDR3 spans 14 amino acids. The CDR3 spells CASSLGQGNTEAFF. The DNA of the CDR3 is TGTGCCAGCAGCTTAGGACAGGGGAACACTGAAGCTTTCTTT. The complete variable domain, with remaining parts taken from reference TRBV7-9 and TRBJ1-1, reads DTGVSQNPRHKITKRGQNVTFRCDPISEHNRLYWYRQTLGQGPEFLTYFQNEAQLEKSRLLSDRFSAERPKGSFSTLEIQRTEQGDSAMYLCASSLGQGNTEAFFGQGTRLTVV.

V gene TRBV3-1 (or the pseudogene TRBV3-2) combines with J gene TRBJ1-1; a possible D gene is TRBD1 (5 bases). CDR1 is LGHDT, CDR2 YNNKEL, per germline (reference sequence). V was cut by 1 base and J by 0 bases, with 9 bases left in between. This CDR3 region has 15 residues. This CDR3 is CASSQVPGLNTEAFF. The CDR3 nucleotides read TGTGCCAGCAGCCAAGTCCCAGGGCTGAACACTGAAGCTTTCTTT.

The chain carries TRBV5-6 and TRBJ2-2; perhaps TRBD1 as D (5 bases). V dropped 7 bases and J dropped 7 bases, with 20 bases sitting between them. The germline V gene has CDR1 SGHDT and CDR2 YYEEEE. CDR3 length: 15 residues. This CDR3 reads CASQQGLLQDGELFF. The CDR3 DNA reads TGTGCCAGCCAGCAGGGTTTGTTGCAGGACGGGGAGCTGTTTTTT.

The DNA for the CDR3 is TGTGCCAGCAGGGTAGCGGGATCAACCTACAATGAGCAGTTCTTC. Protein product: CASRVAGSTYNEQFF. This sequence joins TRBV6-6 and TRBJ2-1; TRBD2 agrees at 8 bases. Germline assignment: CDR1 MNHNY and CDR2 SVGAGI (reference sequence). J gave up 2 bases and V 6 bases, and 6 bases lay outside the gene matches. The CDR3 is 15 residues long.

The genes are TRBV2 and TRBJ1-5, with D maybe TRBD1 (6 bases). V lost 3 bases and J lost 4, with 16 bases in between. From germline, CDR1 is SNHLY and CDR2 FYNNEI. This CDR3 has 16 amino acids. The CDR3 DNA sequence: TGTGCCAGCAGTGATGTAGGGAGGGGGAAGAATCAGCCCCAGCATTTT. This codes for CASSDVGRGKNQPQHF.

The V and J genes are TRBV6-1 and TRBJ1-2; D uncertain. V lost 3 bases and J 1 base, leaving 9 bases between the germline ends. Germline CDR1 is MNHNS and CDR2 is SASEGT. The CDR3 runs to 14 residues. For the CDR3, the DNA is TGTGCCAGCAGTGAGTACGGGAGTAACTATGGCTACACCTTC. Translated: CASSEYGSNYGYTF.

The CDR3 DNA sequence: TGTGCCAGCAGCGCCACTAGCGGGAGATACAATGAGCAGTTCTTC. Translated, it gives CASSATSGRYNEQFF. V gene TRBV7-6 combines with J gene TRBJ2-1; 11 bases line up with TRBD2. Germline CDR1 is SGHVS and CDR2 is FNYEAQ. V was clipped by 5 bases and J by 4 bases; unmatched bases: 4. The CDR3 spans 15 residues.

The J gene is TRBJ1-1, the V gene TRBV28, with a possible D match to TRBD1 (6 bases). CDR1 and CDR2 (germline): MDHEN, SYDVKM. The CDR3 extends over 15 amino acids. Trimming pared 6 bases from V and 8 bases from J, leaving 22 bases between. This CDR3 is CASRILQGAFIEAFF. CDR3 DNA sequence: TGTGCCAGCAGAATCCTACAGGGTGCGTTTATCGAAGCTTTCTTT.

V is TRBV7-2 and J is TRBJ2-3; 14 bases match TRBD2. CDR3 length: 18 residues. The trim removed 1 base at V and 5 bases at J, leaving 8 bases unmatched. Germline V lookup: CDR1 SGHTA, CDR2 FQGNSA. In nucleotides, the CDR3 is TGTGCCAGCAGCTTAGAGGGACGACTAGCGGGGGGGGAAGATACGCAGTATTTT. Its translation is CASSLEGRLAGGEDTQYF. The full variable domain, in which reference TRBV7-2 and TRBJ2-3 provide the parts outside the CDR3, is GAGVSQSPSNKVTEKGKDVELRCDPISGHTALYWYRQSLGQGLEFLIYFQGNSAPDKSGLPSDRFSAERTGGSVSTLTIQRTQQEDSAVYLCASSLEGRLAGGEDTQYFGPGTRLTVL.

The chain links TRBV27 to TRBJ2-2, with 7 positions matching TRBD1. J was trimmed by 1 base and V by 2 bases; bases with no gene match: 7. The CDR3 has 17 residues. Germline CDR1 reads MNHEY; CDR2 reads SMNVEV (reference sequence). The chain's CDR3 is CASSLRWAGGNTGELFF. The CDR3 nucleotides read TGTGCCAGCAGTTTACGTTGGGCAGGGGGGAACACCGGGGAGCTGTTTTTT.

The CDR3 protein is CASSLGDKREQYF. In DNA form, the CDR3 reads TGTGCCAGCAGCTTAGGCGACAAAAGGGAGCAGTACTTC. The V and J genes are TRBV7-2 and TRBJ2-7, with unresolved D. The CDR3 is 13 amino acids. Trimming removed 1 base from V and 7 bases from J, with 11 bases in between. Per germline, CDR1 SGHTA and CDR2 FQGNSA. The full variable domain, its missing parts supplied by reference TRBV7-2 and TRBJ2-7, is GAGVSQSPSNKVTEKGKDVELRCDPISGHTALYWYRQSLGQGLEFLIYFQGNSAPDKSGLPSDRFSAERTGGSVSTLTIQRTQQEDSAVYLCASSLGDKREQYFGPGTRLTVT.

The V call is TRBV15, the J call TRBJ2-3; 14 bases are shared with TRBD2. V was clipped by 6 bases and J by 9 bases; unmatched bases: 5. This CDR3 comprises 14 residues. Per the germline V gene, CDR1 is LNHNV and CDR2 is YYDKDF (reference sequence). Written as DNA, the CDR3 is TGTGCCACCAGGTCGGGGACTAGCGGGAGCACGCAGTATTTT. It encodes CATRSGTSGSTQYF.

The chain joins TRBV27 to TRBJ2-7, with 15 bases aligning to TRBD2. The CDR3 totals 17 residues. CDR1 is MNHEY, CDR2 SMNVEV, per germline (reference sequence). Germline trimming cut 2 bases from V and 3 bases from J; bases unmatched to any gene: 5. The CDR3 region has the DNA TGTGCCAGCAGTTTACGGGGACTAGCGGGAGGTATCTACGAGCAGTACTTC. It specifies CASSLRGLAGGIYEQYF.

This clone was seen a single time. This sample also contains other DNA sequences that code for the same CDR3. The rearrangement links TRBV27 to TRBJ1-5; a possible D gene is TRBD1 (5 bases). The CDR3 consists of 13 residues. In germline, CDR1 is MNHEY, CDR2 SMNVEV (reference sequence). Trimming pared 2 bases from V and 7 bases from J, leaving 9 bases between. Here the CDR3 reads CASSLRGSQPQHF. The CDR3 bases are TGTGCCAGCAGTTTACGGGGGAGCCAGCCCCAGCATTTT.

The V gene is TRBV11-2, the J gene TRBJ1-6, with TRBD1 matching 7 bases. The CDR3 runs 16 residues. With 3 bases clipped from V and 0 bases from J, the junction kept 2 bases outside the gene matches. Germline CDR1 SGHAT, CDR2 FQNNGV. For the CDR3, the DNA is TGTGCCAGCAGCTTTAGGGGGCGCTCCTATAATTCACCCCTCCACTTT. This gives the protein CASSFRGRSYNSPLHF. Filled out from reference TRBV11-2 and TRBJ1-6, the complete variable domain reads EAGVAQSPRYKIIEKRQSVAFWCNPISGHATLYWYQQILGQGPKLLIQFQNNGVVDDSQLPKDRFSAERLKGVDSTLKIQPAKLEDSAVYLCASSFRGRSYNSPLHFGNGTRLTVT.

The chain is built from TRBV7-8 and TRBJ2-7; no firm D call. V gave up 5 bases and J gave up 2 bases, with 19 bases separating them. Per the germline V gene, CDR1 is SGHVS and CDR2 is FQNEAQ. This CDR3 region has 16 residues. This CDR3 is CASSPRPGTLTYEQYF. The CDR3 region has the DNA TGTGCCAGCAGCCCTCGTCCAGGCACCCTAACCTACGAGCAGTACTTC.

The chain employs TRBV30 and TRBJ1-4; D is perhaps TRBD1 (5 bases). Trimming left V 4 bases short and J 8 bases short, with 20 bases between. The CDR3 totals 15 residues. The germline V gene has CDR1 GTSNPN and CDR2 SVGIG (reference sequence). The CDR3 reads CAWTPGLGVSEKLFF. The CDR3, as DNA: TGTGCCTGGACCCCCGGTTTAGGGGTTAGCGAAAAACTGTTTTTT.

V gene TRBV4-1 combines with J gene TRBJ2-7, with TRBD2 identical over 8 bases. Germline V gene data show CDR1 as MGHRA and CDR2 as YSYEKL. This CDR3 is built from 15 residues. V lost 3 bases, J lost 4 bases, and 8 bases stayed unmatched. For the CDR3, the DNA is TGCGCCAGCAGCCACAGAGAGCGGGAGAGGTACGAGCAGTACTTC. Its translation: CASSHRERERYEQYF.

The rearrangement links TRBV7-6 to TRBJ2-7, with 7 bases fitting TRBD2. CDR1 is SGHVS, CDR2 FNYEAQ, per germline. The CDR3 spans 14 residues. Trimming removed 4 bases from V and 5 bases from J; junction bases left unmatched: 8. The CDR3 reads CASSSAGVNDEQYF. CDR3 coding DNA: TGTGCCAGCAGCTCCGCGGGAGTAAACGACGAGCAGTACTTC.

This chain connects TRBV4-1 to TRBJ1-2; 8 bases align to TRBD1. CDR3 length: 16 amino acids. Germline assignment: CDR1 MGHRA and CDR2 YSYEKL. Losses at the gene ends were 4 bases for V and 5 bases for J; bases not matched to a gene: 12. DNA for the CDR3: TGCGCCAGCAGCCGGATCGACAGGGGTGAAAAGTATGGCTACACCTTC. This gives the protein CASSRIDRGEKYGYTF.

Turning to this clone: Other DNA sequences from this sample encode an identical CDR3 as well. This rearrangement joins TRBV2 to TRBJ1-1; 7 bases map to TRBD1. This CDR3 region has 13 residues. In germline, CDR1 is SNHLY, CDR2 FYNNEI. J was trimmed by 5 bases and V by 7 bases; bases with no gene match: 7. The CDR3 region is CASTQGEGTEAFF. The CDR3 nucleotides are TGTGCCAGCACCCAGGGGGAAGGGACTGAAGCTTTCTTT.

V is TRBV29-1 and J is TRBJ1-2, with TRBD1 matching over 10 bases. The CDR3 has 13 residues. The germline V gene has CDR1 SQVTM and CDR2 ANQGSEA. Trimming took 6 bases from V and 4 from J; bases not matched to a gene: 5. CDR3 sequence reads: CSVGTGEGYGYTF. As DNA, the CDR3 is TGCAGCGTCGGGACAGGGGAGGGCTATGGCTACACCTTC. Using reference TRBV29-1 and TRBJ1-2 for the parts outside the CDR3, the full variable domain is SAVISQKPSRDICQRGTSLTIQCQVDSQVTMMFWYRQQPGQSLTLIATANQGSEATYESGFVIDKFPISRPNLTFSTLTVSNMSPEDSSIYLCSVGTGEGYGYTFGSGTRLTVV.

This chain connects TRBV9 to TRBJ1-2; D remains unclear. The CDR3 covers 13 residues. V lost 0 bases and J lost 6, with 9 bases in between. Germline-derived CDR1 and CDR2 are SGDLS and YYNGEE. The chain's CDR3 is CASSVVDNHGYTF. The CDR3 DNA is TGTGCCAGCAGCGTAGTTGACAACCATGGCTACACCTTC. Variable domain in full (rest from reference TRBV9 and TRBJ1-2): DSGVTQTPKHLITATGQRVTLRCSPRSGDLSVYWYQQSLDQGLQFLIQYYNGEERAKGNILERFSAQQFPDLHSELNLSSLELGDSALYFCASSVVDNHGYTFGSGTRLTVV.

This rearrangement joins TRBV10-1 to TRBJ2-1; 13 nucleotides agree with TRBD2. The V segment lost 10 bases and the J segment 4 bases; nucleotides outside the gene matches: 7. The CDR3 is made up of 15 amino acids. CDR1 is WNHNN, CDR2 SYGVQD, per germline (reference sequence). CDR3 in amino acids: CAIRGTSGIYNEQFF. In nucleotides, the CDR3 is TGCGCCATTCGGGGGACTAGCGGGATTTACAATGAGCAGTTCTTC.

The chain combines TRBV4-2 with TRBJ1-4; D not certain. Per germline, CDR1 LGHNA and CDR2 YNFKEQ. V dropped 0 bases and J dropped 0 bases, with 5 bases sitting between them. The CDR3 contains 15 residues. The DNA of the CDR3 is TGTGCCAGCAGCCAAGAGCCAGCAACTAATGAAAAACTGTTTTTT. Its protein is CASSQEPATNEKLFF.

This clone was picked up one time. The rearrangement links TRBV7-8 to TRBJ1-1, with 8 bases identical to TRBD1. Looked up from germline, CDR1 is SGHVS and CDR2 is FQNEAQ. The CDR3 loop spans 17 amino acids. V dropped 1 base and J dropped 4; count of bases not matched to a gene: 11. CDR3 region: CASSLVRVKTGGTEAFF. In DNA, the CDR3 is TGTGCCAGCAGCTTAGTCAGGGTCAAAACAGGGGGCACTGAAGCTTTCTTT. The entire variable domain, with the rest obtained from reference TRBV7-8 and TRBJ1-1, is as follows: GAGVSQSPRYKVAKRGQDVALRCDPISGHVSLFWYQQALGQGPEFLTYFQNEAQLDKSGLPSDRFFAERPEGSVSTLKIQRTQQEDSAVYLCASSLVRVKTGGTEAFFGQGTRLTVV.

The chain links TRBV28 to TRBJ1-6; 8 nucleotides match TRBD1. J was trimmed by 10 bases and V by 6 bases; bases with no gene match: 11. The germline V gene encodes CDR1 MDHEN and CDR2 SYDVKM. The CDR3 is 15 residues long. CDR3 region: CASSPPTGVGSPLHF. The CDR3 coding sequence is TGTGCCAGCAGCCCGCCGACAGGGGTAGGATCACCCCTCCACTTT.

V usage is TRBV6-5 and J usage is TRBJ2-5; D may be TRBD2 (7 bases). Germline V gives CDR1 MNHEY, CDR2 SVGAGI. This CDR3 is 14 amino acids long. Trimming removed 6 bases at V and 5 bases at J, with 16 bases between. For the CDR3, the DNA is TGTGCCAGCAGCCTCAGGGGAGGGATGGAGACCCAGTACTTC. This codes for CASSLRGGMETQYF.

This chain joins TRBV2 and TRBJ1-1, with 7 bases that match TRBD1. Looked up from germline, CDR1 is SNHLY and CDR2 is FYNNEI. The ends lost 8 bases at V and 3 bases at J; junction bases unmatched: 3. The CDR3 contains 12 residues. The CDR3 DNA reads as TGTGCCAGCGACAGGGATCACACTGAAGCTTTCTTT. Protein product: CASDRDHTEAFF.

V is TRBV4-1 and J is TRBJ2-3; 7 nucleotides match TRBD1. The CDR3 spans 15 residues. Germline V gives CDR1 MGHRA, CDR2 YSYEKL. V gave up 7 bases and J gave up 2 bases; unmatched junction bases: 9. CDR3: CASTPVGGFTDTQYF. CDR3 nucleotides: TGCGCCAGCACCCCAGTAGGGGGCTTCACAGATACGCAGTATTTT.